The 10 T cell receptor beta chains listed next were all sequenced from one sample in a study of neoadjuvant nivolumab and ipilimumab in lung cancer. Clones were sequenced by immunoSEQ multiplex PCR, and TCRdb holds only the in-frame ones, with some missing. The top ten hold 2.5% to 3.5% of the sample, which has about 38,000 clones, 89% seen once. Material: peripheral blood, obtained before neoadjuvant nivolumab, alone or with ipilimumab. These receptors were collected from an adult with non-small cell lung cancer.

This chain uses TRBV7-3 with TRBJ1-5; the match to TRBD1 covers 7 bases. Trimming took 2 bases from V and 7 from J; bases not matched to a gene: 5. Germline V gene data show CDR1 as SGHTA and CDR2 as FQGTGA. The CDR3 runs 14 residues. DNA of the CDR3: TGTGCCAGCAGCTTACGACAGGGCGACCAGCCCCAGCATTTT. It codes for CASSLRQGDQPQHF.

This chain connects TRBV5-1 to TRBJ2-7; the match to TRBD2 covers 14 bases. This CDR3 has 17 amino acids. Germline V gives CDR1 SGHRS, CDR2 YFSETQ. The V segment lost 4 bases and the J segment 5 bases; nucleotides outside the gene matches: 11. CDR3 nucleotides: TGCGCCAGCAGCCCGGGACTAGCGGGAGTGGATGGGAACGAGCAGTACTTC. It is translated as CASSPGLAGVDGNEQYF.

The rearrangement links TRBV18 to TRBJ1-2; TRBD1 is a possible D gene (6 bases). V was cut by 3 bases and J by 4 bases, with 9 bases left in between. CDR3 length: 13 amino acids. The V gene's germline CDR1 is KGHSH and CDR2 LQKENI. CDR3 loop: CASSPPGAYGYTF. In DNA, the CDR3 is TGTGCCAGCTCACCTCCAGGGGCCTATGGCTACACCTTC. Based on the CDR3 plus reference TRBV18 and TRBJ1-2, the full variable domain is NAGVMQNPRHLVRRRGQEARLRCSPMKGHSHVYWYRQLPEEGLKFMVYLQKENIIDESGMPKERFSAEFPKEGPSILRIQQVVRGDSAAYFCASSPPGAYGYTFGSGTRLTVV.

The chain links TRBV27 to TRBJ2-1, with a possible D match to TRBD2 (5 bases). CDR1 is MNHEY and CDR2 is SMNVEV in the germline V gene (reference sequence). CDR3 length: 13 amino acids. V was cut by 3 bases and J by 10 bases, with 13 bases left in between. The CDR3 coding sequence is TGTGCCAGCAGTTTGGTGGGCCGCGGGGAGCAGTTCTTC. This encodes CASSLVGRGEQFF.

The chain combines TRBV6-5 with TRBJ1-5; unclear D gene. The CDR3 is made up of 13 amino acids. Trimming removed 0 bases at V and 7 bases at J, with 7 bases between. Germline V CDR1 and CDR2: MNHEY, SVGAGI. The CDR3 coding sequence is TGTGCCAGCAGTTACTCGATTGGACAGCCCCAGCATTTT. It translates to CASSYSIGQPQHF.

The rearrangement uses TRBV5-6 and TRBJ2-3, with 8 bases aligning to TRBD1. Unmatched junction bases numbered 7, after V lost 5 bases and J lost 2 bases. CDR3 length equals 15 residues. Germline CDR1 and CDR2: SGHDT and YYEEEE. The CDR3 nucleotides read TGTGCCAGCAGTCGAGGACAGGGCTACACAGATACGCAGTATTTT. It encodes CASSRGQGYTDTQYF.

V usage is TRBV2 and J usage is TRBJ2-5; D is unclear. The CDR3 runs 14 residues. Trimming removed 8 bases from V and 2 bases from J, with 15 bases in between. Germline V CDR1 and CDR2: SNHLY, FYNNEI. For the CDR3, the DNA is TGTGCCAGCCCGCGAGCAGGCTATCAAGAGACCCAGTACTTC. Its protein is CASPRAGYQETQYF.

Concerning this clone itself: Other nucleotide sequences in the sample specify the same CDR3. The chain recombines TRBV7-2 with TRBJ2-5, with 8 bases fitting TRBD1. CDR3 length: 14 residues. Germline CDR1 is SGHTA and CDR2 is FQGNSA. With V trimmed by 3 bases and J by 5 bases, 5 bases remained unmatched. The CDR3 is CASSFQGAGETQYF. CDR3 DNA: TGTGCCAGCAGCTTCCAGGGGGCGGGGGAGACCCAGTACTTC.

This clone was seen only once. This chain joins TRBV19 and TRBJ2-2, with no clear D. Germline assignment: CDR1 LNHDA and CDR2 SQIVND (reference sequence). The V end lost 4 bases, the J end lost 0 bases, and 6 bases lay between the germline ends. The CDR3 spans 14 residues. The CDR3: CASSTGPNTGELFF. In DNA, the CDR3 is TGTGCCAGTAGTACCGGACCGAACACCGGGGAGCTGTTTTTT.

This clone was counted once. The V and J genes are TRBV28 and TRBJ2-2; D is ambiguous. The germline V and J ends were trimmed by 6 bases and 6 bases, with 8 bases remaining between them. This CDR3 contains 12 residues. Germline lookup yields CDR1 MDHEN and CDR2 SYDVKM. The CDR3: CASRVGPGELFF. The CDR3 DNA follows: TGTGCCAGCAGGGTCGGACCCGGGGAGCTGTTTTTT.